This paragraph reports one T cell receptor (beta chain). The antigen remains undetermined. This sample was taken from a study of memory CD4+ T cells and cytomegalovirus serostatus. Study overall: Healthy Belgian adult donors included about nine CMV-positive and around 25 CMV-negative people.

The sort gate was single viable CD3+CD4+CD8-CD45RO+ cells for memory CD4+ T cells. Positive selection with CD4 microbeads enriched total CD4+ T cells. General study results and limits: CD4+ memory repertoires contained about 40% of the 164 reported CMV TCRbeta sequences. Suggested: most of the CMV-linked TCR signature lies in CD4+ memory cells.

Produced via immunoSEQ multiplex PCR; TCRdb's table is partial and in-frame only. The sample contains 50,000 to 60,000 clones, about 79% of which appear only once. V was shortened by 0 bases and J by 6 bases, with 19 bases between the two germline ends. Per the germline V gene, CDR1 is SGHRS and CDR2 is YFSETQ. This CDR3 contains 16 residues. Sequenced: memory CD4+ T cells from blood. This sequence originates from an adult in good health and CMV-seronegative. V is TRBV5-1 and J is TRBJ2-7; tentative D call: TRBD1 (5 bases). The CDR3 coding sequence is TGCGCCAGCAGCTTGGCCGTACAGGCCGGTATCCCCGAGCAGTACTTC. It specifies CASSLAVQAGIPEQYF.